One sample yielded the 5 T cell receptor beta chains listed below, sequenced in a study of blood T cell repertoires in COVID-19. This table comes from immunoSEQ multiplex PCR, and its TCRdb copy is limited to in-frame clones, with some not included. The sample lists about 57,000 clones; 82% were seen once. The sequenced sample consisted of peripheral blood. Receptors originate from an elderly woman with acute or convalescent COVID-19.

The rearrangement joins TRBV5-1 to TRBJ2-4; 7 nucleotides match TRBD2. Per germline, CDR1 SGHRS and CDR2 YFSETQ. V lost 7 bases to trimming and J lost 1 base; unmatched junction nucleotides: 5. CDR3 length: 14 residues. This CDR3 is CASHPGGAKNIQYF. The CDR3 nucleotides are TGCGCCAGCCATCCCGGGGGGGCCAAAAACATTCAGTACTTC.

This chain joins TRBV7-3 and TRBJ2-1; 8 bases are a match to TRBD2. There are 17 residues in the CDR3. Germline-derived CDR1 and CDR2 are SGHTA and FQGTGA. The trim removed 1 base at V and 0 bases at J, leaving 5 bases unmatched. For the CDR3, the DNA is TGTGCCAGCAGCTTAAGCTATAGCGGGACCTCCTACAATGAGCAGTTCTTC. Residues: CASSLSYSGTSYNEQFF.

By sample share, this clone is medium-sized. CDR3 bases: TGCAGTGCTAGTTTCAGGACTACAGATACGCAGTATTTT. Residues: CSASFRTTDTQYF. The chain employs TRBV20-1 and TRBJ2-3; tentative D call: TRBD2 (5 bases). This CDR3 is built from 13 residues. The germline CDR1 and CDR2 sequences are DFQATT and SNEGSKA (reference sequence). Trimming stripped 3 bases from V and 3 bases from J, with 10 bases between.

The chain is built from TRBV6-5 and TRBJ1-5; TRBD1 matches at 7 bases. The V segment lost 4 bases and the J segment 6 bases; nucleotides outside the gene matches: 12. In germline, CDR1 is MNHEY, CDR2 SVGAGI. This CDR3 has 16 amino acids. CDR3 in amino acids: CASSSRRQGKGQPQHF. DNA of the CDR3: TGTGCCAGCAGTTCCCGGCGACAGGGAAAGGGTCAGCCCCAGCATTTT.

This clone was detected only once. This sequence joins TRBV19 and TRBJ1-2; D is uncertain. V was shortened by 5 bases and J by 4 bases, with 14 bases between the two germline ends. The CDR3 runs to 14 residues. CDR1 and CDR2 from the germline V gene are LNHDA and SQIVND (reference sequence). The CDR3 spells CASSFRENRYGYTF. For the CDR3, the DNA is TGTGCCAGTAGTTTCCGGGAAAACCGCTATGGCTACACCTTC.